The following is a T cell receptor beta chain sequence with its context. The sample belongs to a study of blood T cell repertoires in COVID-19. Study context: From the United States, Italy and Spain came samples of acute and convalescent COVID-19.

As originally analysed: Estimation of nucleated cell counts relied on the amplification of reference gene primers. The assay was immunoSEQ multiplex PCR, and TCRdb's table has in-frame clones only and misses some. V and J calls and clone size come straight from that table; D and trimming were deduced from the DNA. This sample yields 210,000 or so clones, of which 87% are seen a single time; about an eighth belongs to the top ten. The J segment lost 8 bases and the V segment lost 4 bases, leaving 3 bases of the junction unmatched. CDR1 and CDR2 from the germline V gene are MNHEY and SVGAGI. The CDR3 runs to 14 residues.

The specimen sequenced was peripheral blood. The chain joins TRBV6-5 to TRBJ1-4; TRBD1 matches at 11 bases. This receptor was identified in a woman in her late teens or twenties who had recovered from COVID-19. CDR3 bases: TGTGCCAGCAGTTCGGGGACAGGGGGGGAAAAACTGTTTTTT. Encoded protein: CASSSGTGGEKLFF.